The rows below give T cell receptor beta chains drawn from one sample of a study of blood T cell repertoires in COVID-19. Profiled with immunoSEQ multiplex PCR; TCRdb holds only in-frame clones, not every one. The table has 200,000 to 300,000 clones, roughly 87% seen once. Source material: peripheral blood. These receptor sequences come from a man between 60 and 70 years old who had recovered from COVID-19. Each CDR3 is given with its conserved first and last residue. Fields, in order: clone size, J gene, V gene, D gene, CDR3 protein, CDR3 DNA. A D gene is named only where the DNA matches it firmly. Where a row states a size, it is once, few, many or the class of an expanded clone; other rows omit it.

few TRBJ1-6 TRBV12-3/TRBV12-4 . CASSLDRDSPLHF TGTGCCAGCAGTTTAGACAGGGATTCACCCCTCCACTTT
. TRBJ2-7 TRBV9 TRBD2 CASSQAGEAYEQYF TGTGCCAGCAGCCAAGCGGGGGAGGCCTACGAGCAGTACTTC
. TRBJ2-2 TRBV5-1 . CASSLKTGNTGELFF TGCGCCAGCAGCTTGAAGACGGGAAACACCGGGGAGCTGTTTTTT
. TRBJ1-2 TRBV9 . CASSIGGGTNYGYTF TGTGCCAGCAGCATCGGCGGGGGCACAAACTATGGCTACACCTTC
. TRBJ2-5 TRBV5-1 TRBD2 CASSLELALQTQYF TGCGCCAGCAGCTTGGAACTAGCGTTACAGACCCAGTACTTC
. TRBJ2-5 TRBV7-6 TRBD2 CASSLVGASGGPEETQYF TGTGCCAGCAGCTTAGTTGGGGCTAGCGGGGGGCCCGAAGAGACCCAGTACTTC
. TRBJ1-3 TRBV5-4 TRBD1 CASSLGGTGIGNTIYF TGTGCCAGCAGCTTGGGGGGGACAGGTATCGGAAACACCATATATTTT
. TRBJ1-4 TRBV27 TRBD1 CASRTTGGWPTNEKLFF TGTGCCAGCAGGACCACAGGGGGATGGCCGACTAATGAAAAACTGTTTTTT
. TRBJ1-3 TRBV2 . CASREKPDSGNTIYF TGTGCCAGCAGGGAAAAACCAGACTCTGGAAACACCATATATTTT
. TRBJ2-1 TRBV4-1 . CASSQDSWGGPYNEQFF TGCGCCAGCAGCCAAGATAGTTGGGGGGGCCCCTACAATGAGCAGTTCTTC
. TRBJ1-2 TRBV18 TRBD1 CASSPRQGALGYTF TGTGCCAGCTCACCCCGACAGGGGGCGCTTGGCTACACCTTC
few TRBJ1-6 TRBV5-6 . CASGHRTRYNSPLHF TGTGCCAGCGGTCACAGAACCCGCTATAATTCACCCCTCCACTTT
. TRBJ2-5 TRBV19 . CASSRPQGSQETQYF TGTGCCAGTAGCCGACCACAGGGTTCCCAAGAGACCCAGTACTTC
. TRBJ2-5 TRBV4-1 TRBD1 CASSQDPDRGRQETQYF TGCGCCAGCAGCCAAGATCCCGACAGGGGCCGACAAGAGACCCAGTACTTC
. TRBJ1-6 TRBV6-6 TRBD1 CASSYGQEIYSPLHF TGTGCCAGCAGTTATGGACAGGAAATTTATTCACCCCTCCACTTT
. TRBJ1-1 TRBV3-1/TRBV3-2 . CASSQRLGLREQAFF TGTGCCAGCAGCCAAAGATTAGGACTCCGGGAACAAGCTTTCTTT
. TRBJ2-1 TRBV2 . CASSEALRGGPSSYNEQFF TGTGCCAGCAGTGAAGCTTTGAGGGGGGGCCCCAGCTCCTACAATGAGCAGTTCTTC
few TRBJ1-5 TRBV6-1 . CASSEGTYLRNQPQHF TGTGCCAGCAGTGAAGGGACATATCTCCGCAATCAGCCCCAGCATTTT
. TRBJ1-2 TRBV5-1 . CASSLAGQIRDYGYTF TGCGCCAGCAGCTTGGCCGGTCAGATCAGGGACTATGGCTACACCTTC
. TRBJ2-2 TRBV24-1 . CATSDGRRDYTGELFF TGTGCCACCAGTGATGGACGGAGGGATTATACCGGGGAGCTGTTTTTT
once TRBJ2-1 TRBV5-6 TRBD2 CASSLTSGYNEQFF TGTGCCAGCAGCTTGACTAGCGGATACAATGAGCAGTTCTTC
once TRBJ2-6 TRBV2 TRBD1 CASIPDRAGANVLTF TGTGCCAGCATCCCGGACAGGGCTGGGGCCAACGTCCTGACTTTC
. TRBJ1-1 TRBV7-6 TRBD1 CASSLAGQGPAEAFF TGTGCCAGCAGCTTAGCCGGACAGGGGCCCGCTGAAGCTTTCTTT